This TCR beta chain originates from a study of cytomegalovirus exposure and HLA in healthy donors. General study results and limits: High specificity and sensitivity for cytomegalovirus status were reported for the classifier. The authors listed some 150 TCR beta chains as cytomegalovirus-associated.

Points on this clone: Its antigen is unidentified.

Sequencing used immunoSEQ multiplex PCR; TCRdb keeps in-frame clones, though not all of them. In the table there are 120,000 or so clones, roughly 89% of which are singletons. The germline V gene has CDR1 MNHNS and CDR2 SASEGT. CDR3 length: 14 residues. Trimming removed 9 bases from V and 1 base from J; junction bases left unmatched: 8. The TCR sequence derives from a woman younger than 30 in good health and CMV-seronegative. J is TRBJ2-5 and V is TRBV6-1; 7 bases align to TRBD1. The sample was PBMCs. The CDR3 coding sequence is TGTGCCAGTCGAAGACAGGGCGGCCAAGAGACCCAGTACTTC. Amino acid sequence: CASRRQGGQETQYF.